This T cell receptor beta chain was identified in a study of blood T cell repertoires in COVID-19. Produced via immunoSEQ multiplex PCR; TCRdb's table is partial and in-frame only. The top ten clones hold 6.5% of a sample with about 50,000 clones, more than 80% of them seen once. This CDR3 has 16 amino acids. V lost 5 bases and J 3 bases, leaving 16 bases between the germline ends. Looked up from germline, CDR1 is SGHNT and CDR2 is YENEEA. This chain uses TRBV11-3 with TRBJ2-2; weak D call: TRBD2 (5 bases). This clonotype was obtained from a man in his 60s with acute or convalescent COVID-19. Material for sequencing was peripheral blood. This CDR3 reads CASSTNRGPDTGELFF. The DNA of the CDR3 is TGTGCCAGCAGCACCAACCGAGGGCCTGACACCGGGGAGCTGTTTTTT.